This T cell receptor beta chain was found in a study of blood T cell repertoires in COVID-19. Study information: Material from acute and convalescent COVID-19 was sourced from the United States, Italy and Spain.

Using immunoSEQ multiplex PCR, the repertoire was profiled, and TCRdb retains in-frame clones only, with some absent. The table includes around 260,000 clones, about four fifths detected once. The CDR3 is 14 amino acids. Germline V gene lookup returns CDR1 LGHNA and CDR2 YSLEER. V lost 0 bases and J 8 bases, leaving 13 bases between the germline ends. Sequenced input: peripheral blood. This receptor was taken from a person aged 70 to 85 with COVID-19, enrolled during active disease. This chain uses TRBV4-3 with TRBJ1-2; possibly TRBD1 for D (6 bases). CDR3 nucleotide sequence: TGCGCCAGCAGCCAAGATCGACAGGCGCGGGGCTACACCTTC. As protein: CASSQDRQARGYTF.